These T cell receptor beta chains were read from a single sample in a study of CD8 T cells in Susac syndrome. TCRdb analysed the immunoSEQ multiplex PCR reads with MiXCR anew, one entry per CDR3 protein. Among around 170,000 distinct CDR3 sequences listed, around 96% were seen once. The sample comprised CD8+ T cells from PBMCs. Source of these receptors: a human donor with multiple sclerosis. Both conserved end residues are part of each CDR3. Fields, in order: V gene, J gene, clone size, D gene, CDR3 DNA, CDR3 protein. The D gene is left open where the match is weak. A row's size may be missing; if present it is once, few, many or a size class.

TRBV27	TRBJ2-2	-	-	TGTGCCAGCACCTTTGGACAGAACACCGGGGAGCTGTTTTTT	CASTFGQNTGELFF
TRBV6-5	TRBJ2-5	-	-	TGTGCCAGTAGGACGGGGCAAGAGACCCAGTACTTC	CASRTGQETQYF
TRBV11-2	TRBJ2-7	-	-	TGTGCCAGCAGCCCGCAGGCCAGTGAGGGCGAGCAGTACTTC	CASSPQASEGEQYF
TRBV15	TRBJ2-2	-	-	TGTGCCATCCCGAGCGGGAACACCGGGGAGCTGTTTTTT	CAIPSGNTGELFF
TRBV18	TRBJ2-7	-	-	TGTGCCAGCTCACCACGATACGGGCTCCTTTACTACGAGCAGTACTTC	CASSPRYGLLYYEQYF
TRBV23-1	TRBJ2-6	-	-	TGCGCCAGCACCGGGCAGCTACGCTCTGGGGCCAACGTCCTGACTTTC	CASTGQLRSGANVLTF
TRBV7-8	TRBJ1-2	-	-	TGTGCCAGCAGCTCATCCGGGACGGTGATCTCTAACTATGGCTACACCTTC	CASSSSGTVISNYGYTF
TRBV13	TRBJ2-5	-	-	TGTGCCAGCAGCCCCCCGAGGGGATACAACCAAGAGACCCAGTACTTC	CASSPPRGYNQETQYF
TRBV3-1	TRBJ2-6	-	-	TGTGCCAGCAGCCAAGCGAGTAAATGGGGATCTGGGGCCAACGTCCTGACTTTC	CASSQASKWGSGANVLTF
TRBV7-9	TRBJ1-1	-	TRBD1	TGTGCCAGCATCACGACAGGGGGAACTGAAGCTTTCTTT	CASITTGGTEAFF
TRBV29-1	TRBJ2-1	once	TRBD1	TGCAGCGTTGTAGGACAGGGGCCCTACAATGAGCAGTTCTTC	CSVVGQGPYNEQFF
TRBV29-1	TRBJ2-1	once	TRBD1	TGCAGCGCCCGTTCCCTTGGACAGGGAACTGAGCAGTTCTTC	CSARSLGQGTEQFF
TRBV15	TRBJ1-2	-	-	TGTGCCACCAGCAGAGAGTCACCGTCGTTATTCGGCTACACCTTC	CATSRESPSLFGYTF
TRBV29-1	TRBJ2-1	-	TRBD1	TGCAGCGTTGAAGAGTACAGGGGTCCGAATGAGCAGTTCTTC	CSVEEYRGPNEQFF
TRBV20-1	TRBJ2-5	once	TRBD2	TGCAGTGCTAGGATAGCGGGAGCGGTAGAGACCCAGTACTTC	CSARIAGAVETQYF
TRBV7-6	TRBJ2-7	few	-	TGTGCCAGCAGCCTGGGGCACCCCTACGAGCAGTACTTC	CASSLGHPYEQYF
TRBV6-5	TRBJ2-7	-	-	TGTGCCAGCAGTTATTCGGCCAGGGGATACGAGCAGTACTTC	CASSYSARGYEQYF
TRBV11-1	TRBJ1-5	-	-	TGTGCCAGCAGCATAGACAGGAATCAGCCCCAGCATTTT	CASSIDRNQPQHF
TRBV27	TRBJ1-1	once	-	TGTGCCAGCTCCCCAGGGCTCCGGACTGAAGCTTTCTTT	CASSPGLRTEAFF
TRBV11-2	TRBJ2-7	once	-	TGTGCCAGCAGCTTGGACGCGGGATTCGGCTACGAGCAGTACTTC	CASSLDAGFGYEQYF
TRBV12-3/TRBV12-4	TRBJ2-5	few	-	TGTGCCAGCAGTTTACGGGGATCCCAAGAGACCCAGTACTTC	CASSLRGSQETQYF
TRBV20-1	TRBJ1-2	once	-	TGCAGTGCTAGAGGTCGTTGGGAAGAGGGTGGCTACACCTTC	CSARGRWEEGGYTF
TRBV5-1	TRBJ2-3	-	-	TGCGCCAGCAGCCCGCTTTTGCCGGGCACAGATACGCAGTATTTT	CASSPLLPGTDTQYF
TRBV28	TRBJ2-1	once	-	TGTGCCAGCAGTGTCCTGGACGGAGTGACTGAGCAGTTCTTC	CASSVLDGVTEQFF
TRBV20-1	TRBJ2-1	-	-	TGCAGTGCTAGCCGTTTATATGAGCAGTTCTTC	CSASRLYEQFF
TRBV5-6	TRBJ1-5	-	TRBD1	TGTGCCAGCAGCCTAGGACAGGGAAAACAGCCCCAGCATTTT	CASSLGQGKQPQHF
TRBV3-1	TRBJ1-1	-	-	TGTGCCAGCAGCCAGAAATACGGCATGAACACTGAAGCTTTCTTT	CASSQKYGMNTEAFF
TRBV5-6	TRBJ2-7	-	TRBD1	TGTGCCAGCAGCCCCGGGACAGGGTTGCACGAGCAGTACTTC	CASSPGTGLHEQYF
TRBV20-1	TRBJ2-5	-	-	TGCAGTGCTAGTAGGGGGAGCGAGGAGACCCAGTACTTC	CSASRGSEETQYF
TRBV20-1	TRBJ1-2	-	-	TGCAGTGCTAGTGGAGTTTCGTATGGCTACACCTTC	CSASGVSYGYTF
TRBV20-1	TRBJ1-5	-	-	TGCAGTGCTAACCAGGGTATTGCCAGCAATCAGCCCCAGCATTTT	CSANQGIASNQPQHF
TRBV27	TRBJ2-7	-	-	TGTGCCAGCTCTCCCGGTTTGGCTAGGGATAACTACGAGCAGTACTTC	CASSPGLARDNYEQYF
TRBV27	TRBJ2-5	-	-	TGTGCCAGCAGTTTGCATGACCAAGAGACCCAGTACTTC	CASSLHDQETQYF
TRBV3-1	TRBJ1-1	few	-	TGTGCCAGCAGCCAAGACAGTTACACTGAAGCTTTCTTT	CASSQDSYTEAFF
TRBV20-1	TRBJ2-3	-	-	TGCAGTGCTAGATCGAGTATGGCTAGCTTTGCAGATACGCAGTATTTT	CSARSSMASFADTQYF
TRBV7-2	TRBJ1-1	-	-	TGTGCCAGCAGCTTAGAGGCAGCAATGAACACTGAAGCTTTCTTT	CASSLEAAMNTEAFF
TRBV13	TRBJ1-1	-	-	TGTGCCAGCAGCTCACCGGCAGGGCCCCCGCCTAACACTGAAGCTTTCTTT	CASSSPAGPPPNTEAFF
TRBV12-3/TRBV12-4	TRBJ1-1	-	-	TGTGCCAGCACCGACGCAATGAACACTGAAGCTTTCTTT	CASTDAMNTEAFF
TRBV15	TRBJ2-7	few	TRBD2	TGTGCCACCAGCAGGGGACTAGCGGGGGCCTACGAGCAGTACTTC	CATSRGLAGAYEQYF
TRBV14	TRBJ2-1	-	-	TGTGCCAGCGGGACTTGGAGCAATGAGCAGTTCTTC	CASGTWSNEQFF
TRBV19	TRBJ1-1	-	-	TGTGCCAGTAGTATCGACGACGTCGGGAACACTGAAGCTTTCTTT	CASSIDDVGNTEAFF
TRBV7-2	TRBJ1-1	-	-	TGTGCCAGCAGCTTAGTCGGTATGAACACTGAAGCTTTCTTT	CASSLVGMNTEAFF
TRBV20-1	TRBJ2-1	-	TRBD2	TGCAGTGCTTATCCCTTTAGCGGGAGGACCCGTGGGAATGAGCAGTTCTTC	CSAYPFSGRTRGNEQFF
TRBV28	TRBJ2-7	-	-	TGTGCCAGCAGTTCCCCCGGGAATGCCCCCTACGAGCAGTACTTC	CASSSPGNAPYEQYF
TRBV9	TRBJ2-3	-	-	TGTGCCAGCAGCGTAGATCTTGGCAGCCTCACAGATACGCAGTATTTT	CASSVDLGSLTDTQYF
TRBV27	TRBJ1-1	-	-	TGTGCCAGCAGTTTAACTTCCGCAATGGCTGAAGCTTTCTTT	CASSLTSAMAEAFF
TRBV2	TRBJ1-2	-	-	TGTGCCATTCTCTCGGGGGGCTACACCTTC	CAILSGGYTF
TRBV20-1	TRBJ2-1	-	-	TGCAGTGCTGTCCTTGACAGGAACAATGAGCAGTTCTTC	CSAVLDRNNEQFF
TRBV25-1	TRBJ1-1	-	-	TGTGCCAGCAGTGAATTAGGACCTGAAGCTTTCTTT	CASSELGPEAFF
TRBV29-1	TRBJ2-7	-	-	TGCAGCGTTGAAATGGGATACGAGCAGTACTTC	CSVEMGYEQYF
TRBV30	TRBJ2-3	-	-	TGTGCCTGGAGTGTAACTCATCCCCCAGATACGCAGTATTTT	CAWSVTHPPDTQYF